This entry describes one T cell receptor (beta chain). As yet, its antigen is unknown. The data were obtained in a study of blood T cells in healthy people across ages. Next came a second PCR, run for roughly 6 to 11 cycles, which used a sample-barcoded 5' primer along with a J-beta primer mix. Sequencing yielded, for each sample, at least 2.5 million paired-end reads carrying CDR3. TCRdb processed the 5' RACE reads anew with MiXCR; each CDR3 protein has one entry. The profile shows 1.4 million or so distinct CDR3 sequences, about 45% of them singletons. The CDR3 consists of 13 residues. Germline values: CDR1 MNHEY, CDR2 SVGEGT. V was cut by 5 bases and J by 3 bases, with 9 bases left in between. Extraction yielded at least 6 micrograms of total RNA per sample. Overall study results and limits: Roughly linearly, TCR beta diversity per million T cells fell as age increased.

The sequencing sample was made of blood. This rearrangement joins TRBV6-2 or TRBV6-3 to TRBJ2-3, with a weak D call TRBD1 (5 bases). This TCR came from a woman aged 18-29 years in good health. The CDR3 DNA reads TGTGCCAGCAGTACCAACAGGACAGATACGCAGTATTTT. It codes for CASSTNRTDTQYF.